The rows below give T cell receptor beta chains drawn from one sample of a study of blood T cells in healthy people across ages. A single record per CDR3 protein comes from TCRdb applying MiXCR to the 5' RACE reads. The profile shows roughly 1.5 million distinct CDR3 sequences, approximately 39% of them singletons. Sequenced input: blood. The source of these receptors is a woman under 30 in good health. CDR3s leave out the opening cysteine and the closing phenylalanine or tryptophan.

V gene: TRBV4-1; CDR3 protein: ASSHNYKGNYEQY
V gene: TRBV5-1; CDR3 protein: ASSFGQGVYGYT
V gene: TRBV5-1; CDR3 protein: ASSLGAHEAF
V gene: TRBV6-5; CDR3 protein: ASSARLAGRPYEQY
V gene: TRBV6-2/TRBV6-3; CDR3 protein: ASSYSAQGQTYEQY
V gene: TRBV6-4; CDR3 protein: ASSYGGASTDTQY
V gene: TRBV12-3/TRBV12-4; CDR3 protein: ASSGGGRLTVAF
V gene: TRBV9; CDR3 protein: ASSDSNRYEQY
V gene: TRBV29-1; CDR3 protein: SVEEGGSSEAF
V gene: TRBV7-2; CDR3 protein: ASSGGTSGRPFNSNEQY
V gene: TRBV6-5; CDR3 protein: ASSYSQGGEQF
V gene: TRBV2; CDR3 protein: ASSCPETDTQY
V gene: TRBV25-1; CDR3 protein: ASSPGRMISYEQY
V gene: TRBV13; CDR3 protein: ASSLGWDMNTEAF
V gene: TRBV29-1; CDR3 protein: SVPLATSTDTQY
V gene: TRBV12-3/TRBV12-4; CDR3 protein: ASSLLDSMPQH
V gene: TRBV7-2; CDR3 protein: ASSLSGTVKLAKNIQY
V gene: TRBV15; CDR3 protein: ATSGGNPYNEQF
V gene: TRBV4-3; CDR3 protein: ASSLPGQGSNEQF
V gene: TRBV12-3/TRBV12-4; CDR3 protein: ASSTGGVDEKLF
V gene: TRBV3-1; CDR3 protein: ASSHRTGSPYEQY
V gene: TRBV27; CDR3 protein: TSSFRRGGDGGYT
V gene: TRBV4-3; CDR3 protein: ASSQGQGADIQY
V gene: TRBV4-3; CDR3 protein: ASSRRPVPNTGELF
V gene: TRBV20-1; CDR3 protein: SAVPGEQF
V gene: TRBV3-1; CDR3 protein: ASSQAAGQGYQPQH
V gene: TRBV29-1; CDR3 protein: SVILGGTYEQY
V gene: TRBV28; CDR3 protein: ASREAGVRNEQY
V gene: TRBV11-1; CDR3 protein: ASSFRGTSYEQY
V gene: TRBV7-6; CDR3 protein: ASSLNQGTYNEQF
V gene: TRBV18; CDR3 protein: ASSPEAGWNYGYT
V gene: TRBV5-5; CDR3 protein: AGTRAPSAYNEQF
V gene: TRBV2; CDR3 protein: ASSRDRGNQPQH
V gene: TRBV20-1; CDR3 protein: SAQKQGATGYT
V gene: TRBV6-2/TRBV6-3; CDR3 protein: ASSFGGTWNEQF
V gene: TRBV27; CDR3 protein: ASSLGQGANSPLH
V gene: TRBV27; CDR3 protein: ASLNRVGGYT
V gene: TRBV29-1; CDR3 protein: SVVLSGRTY
V gene: TRBV12-5; CDR3 protein: ASGLVRAKNEKLF
V gene: TRBV7-2; CDR3 protein: ASSLAFAGGADTQY
V gene: TRBV12-3/TRBV12-4; CDR3 protein: ASSFGSGYQETQY
V gene: TRBV28; CDR3 protein: ASREGYQETQY
V gene: TRBV20-1; CDR3 protein: SAGLTSILDNEQF
V gene: TRBV18; CDR3 protein: ASSPEVPSGEQF
V gene: TRBV7-2; CDR3 protein: ASSKTINYGYT
V gene: TRBV2; CDR3 protein: ASRASGGGEDEQY
V gene: TRBV27; CDR3 protein: ASSRTGGTNYGYT
V gene: TRBV20-1; CDR3 protein: SARDSGTDTQY
V gene: TRBV27; CDR3 protein: ASSLTGTANYEQY
V gene: TRBV20-1; CDR3 protein: SAHPTSYNEQF
V gene: TRBV10-3; CDR3 protein: AISENLAGADTQY
V gene: TRBV4-3; CDR3 protein: ASSQADREHTDTQY
V gene: TRBV6-2/TRBV6-3; CDR3 protein: ASSPSGRANVLT
V gene: TRBV6-5; CDR3 protein: ASRARVIGYT
V gene: TRBV5-6; CDR3 protein: ASSPGVFREGEQF
V gene: TRBV12-3/TRBV12-4; CDR3 protein: ASSLVGTGIREQY